What follows are 23 T cell receptor beta chains derived from one specimen sequenced in a study of OX40 agonist ivuxolimab in advanced cancers. Measured with immunoSEQ multiplex PCR; TCRdb has only the in-frame clones, and not every one. The sample consists of more than 45,000 clones, about 91% of them appearing once. Sequencing was performed on CD4+ or CD8+ T cells sorted from blood, taken in a trial of the OX40 agonist ivuxolimab. These receptors originate from an adult with an advanced solid tumor such as melanoma, head and neck, liver or kidney cancer.

A few counts support this clone. V gene TRBV15 combines with J gene TRBJ2-1; D is possibly TRBD1 (6 bases). The CDR3 consists of 17 residues. Germline V CDR1 and CDR2: LNHNV, YYDKDF (reference sequence). V was clipped by 5 bases and J by 0 bases, with 17 bases between them. DNA for the CDR3: TGTGCCACCAGCGGCGCCGGGACAACGAGCTCCTACAATGAGCAGTTCTTC. It translates to CATSGAGTTSSYNEQFF.

The V call is TRBV7-2, the J call TRBJ2-7, with 11 bases aligning to TRBD2. V shed 4 bases and J 4 bases; nucleotides not matched to a gene: 6. CDR3 size: 15 residues. The germline V gene has CDR1 SGHTA and CDR2 FQGNSA. The DNA of the CDR3 is TGTGCCAGCAGCTCCATAGCGGGAGGGCGGTACGAGCAGTACTTC. Encoded protein: CASSSIAGGRYEQYF.

CDR3 in amino acids: CASSLAGRLAAGSIQPQHF. The CDR3 DNA reads TGTGCCAGCAGTTTAGCGGGCAGGCTCGCGGCGGGATCAATCCAGCCCCAGCATTTT. The chain employs TRBV28 and TRBJ1-5; D unclear. The CDR3 runs 19 residues. V lost 2 bases, J lost 7 bases, and 27 bases lay in between. CDR1 and CDR2 from the germline V gene are MDHEN and SYDVKM. Based on the CDR3 plus reference TRBV28 and TRBJ1-5, the full variable domain is DVKVTQSSRYLVKRTGEKVFLECVQDMDHENMFWYRQDPGLGLRLIYFSYDVKMKEKGDIPEGYSVSREKKERFSLILESASTNQTSMYLCASSLAGRLAAGSIQPQHFGDGTRLSIL.

The rearrangement joins TRBV7-2 to TRBJ1-1, with D hard to call. V was shortened by 0 bases and J by 0 bases, with 2 bases between the two germline ends. This CDR3 comprises 13 residues. Looked up from germline, CDR1 is SGHTA and CDR2 is FQGNSA. The CDR3: CASSLALNTEAFF. CDR3 coding DNA: TGTGCCAGCAGCTTAGCGTTGAACACTGAAGCTTTCTTT.

This clone showed up just a few times. The rearrangement links TRBV7-2 to TRBJ2-3; D might be TRBD1 or TRBD2, each matching 5 bases. The CDR3 is 17 residues long. Germline V lookup: CDR1 SGHTA, CDR2 FQGNSA. V lost 2 bases and J 0 bases, leaving 15 bases between the germline ends. Here the CDR3 DNA reads TGTGCCAGCAGCTTAAATGTGGGGGTCTATAGCACAGATACGCAGTATTTT. The encoded protein is CASSLNVGVYSTDTQYF.

J is TRBJ2-7 and V is TRBV27; 9 nucleotides line up with TRBD2. J was trimmed by 4 bases and V by 3 bases; bases with no gene match: 13. The CDR3 runs 17 residues. Germline loops: CDR1 MNHEY, CDR2 SMNVEV (reference sequence). In DNA, the CDR3 is TGTGCCAGCAGTTTTATGGGTGGCGGGAGGGCCCTTTACGAGCAGTACTTC. Its protein is CASSFMGGGRALYEQYF.

V usage is TRBV4-1 and J usage is TRBJ1-2, with 11 bases aligning to TRBD1. Trimming at V came to 0 bases and at J to 0 bases, leaving 6 bases not matched to a gene. CDR3 length: 18 amino acids. Germline V gene sequence: CDR1 MGHRA, CDR2 YSYEKL. The CDR3 DNA reads TGCGCCAGCAGCCAAGAGGCGGACAGGGGGCAGGCTAACTATGGCTACACCTTC. Amino acids: CASSQEADRGQANYGYTF.

The chain recombines TRBV2 with TRBJ2-3; 7 bases are a match to TRBD2. CDR3 length equals 16 residues. Germline V CDR1 and CDR2: SNHLY, FYNNEI. The trim removed 3 bases at V and 4 bases at J, leaving 10 bases unmatched. CDR3 sequence reads: CASSDTYSGSADTQYF. The CDR3 bases are TGTGCCAGCAGTGACACCTATAGCGGGTCCGCAGATACGCAGTATTTT.

The CDR3 DNA follows: TGTGCCAGCAGTTCAGGAGGCTCCACCTACAATGAGCAGTTCTTC. Translation gives CASSSGGSTYNEQFF. This rearrangement joins TRBV7-9 to TRBJ2-1; D is perhaps TRBD2 (5 bases). Per germline, CDR1 SEHNR and CDR2 FQNEAQ (reference sequence). Trimming left V 6 bases short and J 2 bases short, with 14 bases between. CDR3 length: 15 amino acids.

The V and J genes are TRBV25-1 and TRBJ2-7; D uncertain. From germline, CDR1 is MGHDK and CDR2 SYGVNS. V lost 3 bases and J lost 3, with 6 bases in between. The CDR3 is made up of 12 amino acids. The CDR3 DNA reads as TGTGCCAGCAGTGAGGGCAGCTACGAGCAGTACTTC. This encodes CASSEGSYEQYF.

This rearrangement joins TRBV25-1 to TRBJ1-1; TRBD1 agrees at 9 bases. Looked up from germline, CDR1 is MGHDK and CDR2 is SYGVNS. J was trimmed by 10 bases and V by 4 bases; bases with no gene match: 13. The CDR3 runs 15 residues. The CDR3 region is CASSASGTGSLGAFF. In DNA, the CDR3 is TGTGCCAGCAGTGCCTCCGGGACAGGGAGCCTTGGAGCTTTCTTT.

The chain has TRBV11-2 and TRBJ2-3; no reliable D call. CDR1 SGHAT and CDR2 FQNNGV come from the germline V gene. The CDR3 loop spans 14 amino acids. Trimming removed 5 bases at V and 1 base at J, with 10 bases between. CDR3 protein: CASSLWDGTDTQYF. The CDR3, as DNA: TGTGCCAGCAGCCTGTGGGATGGCACAGATACGCAGTATTTT.

The rearrangement uses TRBV19 and TRBJ2-1, with 9 bases that match TRBD2. The CDR3 loop spans 13 amino acids. Germline V gene lookup returns CDR1 LNHDA and CDR2 SQIVND (reference sequence). With V trimmed by 7 bases and J by 5 bases, 3 bases remained unmatched. This chain's CDR3 is CASKPSGNNEQFF. CDR3 nucleotides: TGTGCCAGTAAACCTAGCGGGAACAATGAGCAGTTCTTC.

The rearrangement links TRBV4-1 to TRBJ1-1; 7 bases are a match to TRBD1. CDR1 and CDR2 (germline): MGHRA, YSYEKL. With 2 bases clipped from V and 2 bases from J, the junction kept 11 bases outside the gene matches. This CDR3 contains 17 residues. The CDR3 DNA is TGCGCCAGCAGCCAAAGTCCGGTGACAGGGCCTAACACTGAAGCTTTCTTT. Translated: CASSQSPVTGPNTEAFF.

The genes are TRBV7-9 and TRBJ1-2; 8 bases line up with TRBD1. The V and J ends lost 5 bases and 7 bases, in that order; junction bases with no gene match: 6. Germline values: CDR1 SEHNR, CDR2 FQNEAQ (reference sequence). The CDR3 runs to 13 residues. CDR3 in DNA: TGTGCCAGCAGCGATGGACAGGGCTCTGGCTACACCTTC. Translating gives CASSDGQGSGYTF.

The chain links TRBV7-9 to TRBJ2-1; weak D call: TRBD2 (5 bases). Germline CDR1 and CDR2: SEHNR and FQNEAQ (reference sequence). Trimming left V 4 bases short and J 6 bases short, with 19 bases between. CDR3 length equals 16 residues. The CDR3 loop is CASSSHGDRRFNEQFF. CDR3 nucleotide sequence: TGTGCCAGCAGCTCCCACGGGGATCGGCGCTTCAATGAGCAGTTCTTC. Using reference TRBV7-9 and TRBJ2-1 for the parts outside the CDR3, the full variable domain is DTGVSQNPRHKITKRGQNVTFRCDPISEHNRLYWYRQTLGQGPEFLTYFQNEAQLEKSRLLSDRFSAERPKGSFSTLEIQRTEQGDSAMYLCASSSHGDRRFNEQFFGPGTRLTVL.

This chain uses TRBV7-9 with TRBJ2-5; D gene unclear. The ends were cut back, 0 bases at V and 1 base at J, with 18 bases in the middle. Germline lookup yields CDR1 SEHNR and CDR2 FQNEAQ (reference sequence). The CDR3 has 18 residues. The CDR3: CASSLALSRVSPQETQYF. As DNA, the CDR3 is TGTGCCAGCAGCTTAGCTCTATCCCGGGTGAGCCCCCAAGAGACCCAGTACTTC.

The rearrangement links TRBV7-9 to TRBJ2-3, with D uncertain. Germline V CDR1 and CDR2: SEHNR, FQNEAQ (reference sequence). The CDR3 has 15 amino acids. V was pared by 3 bases and J by 0 bases, with 10 bases between. This chain's CDR3 is CASSFMGGSTDTQYF. Written as DNA, the CDR3 is TGTGCCAGCAGCTTCATGGGCGGAAGCACAGATACGCAGTATTTT.

CDR3 in amino acids: CASSPLAGTYEQYF. The CDR3, as DNA: TGTGCCAGCAGTCCTCTAGCGGGAACCTACGAGCAGTACTTC. This chain joins TRBV2 and TRBJ2-7; 9 bases agree with TRBD2. Trimming cost V 5 bases and J 2 bases; bases outside gene matches: 4. The CDR3 contains 14 residues. Germline V gene data show CDR1 as SNHLY and CDR2 as FYNNEI.

The chain combines TRBV7-9 with TRBJ1-2; the D is unclear. V gave up 10 bases and J gave up 5 bases, with 23 bases separating them. Germline lookup yields CDR1 SEHNR and CDR2 FQNEAQ (reference sequence). The CDR3 has 15 amino acids. In DNA, the CDR3 is TGTGCCATCCAGACCCTAGTGGGGATCCAATATGGCTACACCTTC. It translates to CAIQTLVGIQYGYTF.

This rearrangement joins TRBV6-6 to TRBJ2-1; D tentatively reads TRBD1 or TRBD2 (5 bases each). This CDR3 comprises 15 residues. Trimming cost V 2 bases and J 2 bases, with 10 bases left between them. Per the germline V gene, CDR1 is MNHNY and CDR2 is SVGAGI (reference sequence). CDR3 nucleotides: TGTGCCAGCAGTTACGGGGGTGGGCCCTACAATGAGCAGTTCTTC. Its protein product is CASSYGGGPYNEQFF.

The chain couples TRBV7-3 to TRBJ2-2; D is unclear. The germline gives CDR1 SGHTA, CDR2 FQGTGA. Trimming took off 2 bases at V and 3 bases at J, with 7 bases between the two ends. CDR3 length: 14 residues. For the CDR3, the DNA is TGTGCCAGCAGCTTACTTGGGGACACCGGGGAGCTGTTTTTT. Translation gives CASSLLGDTGELFF.

The chain couples TRBV28 to TRBJ2-7; no clear D gene. Germline-derived CDR1 and CDR2 are MDHEN and SYDVKM. The CDR3 runs to 14 residues. Trimming removed 2 bases at V and 7 bases at J, with 15 bases between. The CDR3 bases are TGTGCCAGCAGTTTAGTTTCTGGGCCTCGGGAGCAGTACTTC. This sequence encodes CASSLVSGPREQYF.